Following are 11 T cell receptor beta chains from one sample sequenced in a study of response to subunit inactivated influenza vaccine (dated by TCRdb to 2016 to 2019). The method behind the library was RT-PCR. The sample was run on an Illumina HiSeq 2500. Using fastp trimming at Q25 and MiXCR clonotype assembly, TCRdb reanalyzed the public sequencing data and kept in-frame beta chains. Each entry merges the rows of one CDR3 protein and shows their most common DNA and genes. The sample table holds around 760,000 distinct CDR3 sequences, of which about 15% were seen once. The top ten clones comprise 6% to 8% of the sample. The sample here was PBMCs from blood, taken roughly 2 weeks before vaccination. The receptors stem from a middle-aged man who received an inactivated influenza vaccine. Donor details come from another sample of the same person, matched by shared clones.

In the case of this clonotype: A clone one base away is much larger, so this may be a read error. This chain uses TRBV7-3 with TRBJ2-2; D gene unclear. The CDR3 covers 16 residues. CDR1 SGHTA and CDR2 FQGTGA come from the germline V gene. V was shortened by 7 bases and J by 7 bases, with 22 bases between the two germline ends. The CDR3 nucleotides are TGTGCCAGCATCCCAGGCGCTAGTTCCTGGCTCGGGGAGCTGTTTTTT. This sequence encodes CASIPGASSWLGELFF.

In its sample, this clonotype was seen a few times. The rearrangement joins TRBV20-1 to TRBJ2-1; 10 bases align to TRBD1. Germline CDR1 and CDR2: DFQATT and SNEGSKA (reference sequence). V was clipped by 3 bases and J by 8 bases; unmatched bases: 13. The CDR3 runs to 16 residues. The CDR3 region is CSARSSTGGATDEQFF. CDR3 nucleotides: TGCAGTGCTAGGTCCTCGACAGGGGGCGCGACCGATGAGCAGTTCTTC.

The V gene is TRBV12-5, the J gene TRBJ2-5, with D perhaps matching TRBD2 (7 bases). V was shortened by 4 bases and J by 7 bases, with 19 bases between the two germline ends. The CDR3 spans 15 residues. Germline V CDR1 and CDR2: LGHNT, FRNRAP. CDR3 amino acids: CASGSLGQRGGTQYF. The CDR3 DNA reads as TGTGCTAGTGGTTCCCTAGGACAGCGCGGGGGGACCCAGTACTTC. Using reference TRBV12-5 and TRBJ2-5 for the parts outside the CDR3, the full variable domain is DARVTQTPRHKVTEMGQEVTMRCQPILGHNTVFWYRQTMMQGLELLAYFRNRAPLDDSGMPKDRFSAEMPDATLATLKIQPSEPRDSAVYFCASGSLGQRGGTQYFGPGTRLLVL.

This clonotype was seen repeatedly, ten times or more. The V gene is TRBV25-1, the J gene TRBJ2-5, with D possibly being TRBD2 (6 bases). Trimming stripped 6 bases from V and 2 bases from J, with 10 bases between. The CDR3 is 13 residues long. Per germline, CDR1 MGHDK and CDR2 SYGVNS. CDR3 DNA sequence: TGTGCCAGCAGCGGTAGCGGACAAGAGACCCAGTACTTC. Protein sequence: CASSGSGQETQYF.

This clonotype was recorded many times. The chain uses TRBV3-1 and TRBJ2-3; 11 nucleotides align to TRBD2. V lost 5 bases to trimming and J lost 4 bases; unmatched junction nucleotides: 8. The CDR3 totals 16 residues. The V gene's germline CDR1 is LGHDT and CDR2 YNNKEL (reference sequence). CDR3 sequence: CASSEIAGGNPDTQYF. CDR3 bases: TGTGCCAGCAGCGAAATAGCGGGGGGGAACCCAGATACGCAGTATTTT.

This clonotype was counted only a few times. The CDR3 here is CASSLVGTGGGQPQHF. The CDR3 DNA is TGTGCCAGCAGCTTAGTAGGGACAGGGGGCGGTCAGCCCCAGCATTTT. V gene TRBV7-2 combines with J gene TRBJ1-5; TRBD1 matches 12 bases. With 1 base clipped from V and 6 bases from J, the junction kept 4 bases outside the gene matches. This CDR3 spans 16 amino acids. Germline V gene sequence: CDR1 SGHTA, CDR2 FQGNSA.

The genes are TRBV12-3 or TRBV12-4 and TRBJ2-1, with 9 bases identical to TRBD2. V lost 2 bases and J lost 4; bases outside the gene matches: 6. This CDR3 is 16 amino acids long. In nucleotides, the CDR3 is TGTGCCAGCAGTTTACGTAGCGGGAGCAAGTACAATGAGCAGTTCTTC. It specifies CASSLRSGSKYNEQFF.

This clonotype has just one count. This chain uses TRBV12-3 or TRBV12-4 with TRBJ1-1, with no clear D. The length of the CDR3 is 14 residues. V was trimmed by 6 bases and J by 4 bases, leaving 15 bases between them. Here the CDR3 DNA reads TGTGCCAGCAGGCCGGCGAGAGGAACCACTGAAGCTTTCTTT. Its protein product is CASRPARGTTEAFF.

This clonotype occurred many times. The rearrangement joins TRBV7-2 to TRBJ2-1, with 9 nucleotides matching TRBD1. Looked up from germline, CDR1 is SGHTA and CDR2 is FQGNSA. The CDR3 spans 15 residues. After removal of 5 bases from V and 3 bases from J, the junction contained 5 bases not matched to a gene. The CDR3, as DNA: TGTGCCAGCAGCCTTGGACAGGGGTTCTACAATGAGCAGTTCTTC. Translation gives CASSLGQGFYNEQFF.

In DNA form, the CDR3 reads TGTGCCAGCAGTGGGGGACTAGCGCTCGTTGAGCAGTTCTTC. Its protein is CASSGGLALVEQFF. V and J are TRBV6-1 and TRBJ2-1; 10 positions agree with TRBD2. Germline trimming cut 4 bases from V and 9 bases from J; bases unmatched to any gene: 6. The germline V gene has CDR1 MNHNS and CDR2 SASEGT. The CDR3 sequence is 14 residues long.

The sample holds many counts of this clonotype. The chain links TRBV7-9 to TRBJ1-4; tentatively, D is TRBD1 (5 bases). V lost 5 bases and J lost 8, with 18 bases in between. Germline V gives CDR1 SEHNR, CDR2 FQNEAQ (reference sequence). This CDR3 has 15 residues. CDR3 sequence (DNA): TGTGCCAGCAGCCTGAGCCAGGGAAGAGTCGAAAAACTGTTTTTT. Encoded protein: CASSLSQGRVEKLFF.